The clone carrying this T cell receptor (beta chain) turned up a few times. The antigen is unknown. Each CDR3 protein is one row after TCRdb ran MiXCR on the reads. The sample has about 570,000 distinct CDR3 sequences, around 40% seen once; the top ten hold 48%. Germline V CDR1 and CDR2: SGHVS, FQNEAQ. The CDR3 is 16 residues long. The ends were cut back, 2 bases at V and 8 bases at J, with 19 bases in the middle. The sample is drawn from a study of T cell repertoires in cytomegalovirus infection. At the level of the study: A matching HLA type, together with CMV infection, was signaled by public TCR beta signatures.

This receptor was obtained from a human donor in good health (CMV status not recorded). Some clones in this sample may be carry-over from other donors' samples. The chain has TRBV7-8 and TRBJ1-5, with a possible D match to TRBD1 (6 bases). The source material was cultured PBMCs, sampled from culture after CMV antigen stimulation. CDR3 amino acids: CASSLNPGVDKEPQHF. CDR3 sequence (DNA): TGTGCCAGCAGCTTAAACCCAGGGGTCGATAAGGAGCCCCAGCATTTT.